This TCR beta chain was sequenced during a study of blood T cell repertoires in COVID-19. The wider study: Collection of acute and convalescent COVID-19 samples took place in the United States, Italy and Spain. Sample material is recorded as cDNA or gDNA derived from T cells, B-cell-depleted T cells, or PBMCs.

Original processing notes: Nucleated cell number was recorded as an estimate derived from reference gene primer amplification. Sequencing used immunoSEQ multiplex PCR; TCRdb keeps in-frame clones, though not all of them. The V and J calls and clone size were taken over from that table, and D and trimming were inferred from the DNA. The data hold 310,000 or so clones, with 80% to 90% observed a single time. The CDR3 contains 15 residues. Germline V gene lookup returns CDR1 SNHLY and CDR2 FYNNEI. The V and J ends lost 6 bases and 9 bases, in that order; junction bases with no gene match: 10. Material for sequencing was peripheral blood. The receptor was derived from a woman aged 45 to 65 with acute or convalescent COVID-19. This chain connects TRBV2 to TRBJ2-5; 13 nucleotides match TRBD2. CDR3 coding DNA: TGTGCCAGCAGGTCCGGGACTAGCGGGGAGGGGGCCCAGTACTTC. Its translation: CASRSGTSGEGAQYF.